This T cell receptor beta chain came from a study of monozygotic twins with inflammatory bowel disease. Template switching appended UMIs that held a 6-nucleotide sample barcode. TCRdb re-analyzed the 5' RACE reads; it lists each CDR3 protein once, without DNA. The specimen's table records about 420,000 distinct CDR3 sequences. The CDR3 runs to 14 residues. CDR1 and CDR2 (germline): SGHRS, YFSETQ. This rearrangement joins TRBV5-1 to TRBJ1-4; checking the TCRdb D call of TRBD1 is not possible without DNA. Sequencing was done on a sample of blood. This TCR came from a human donor with ulcerative colitis or Crohn's disease, or a healthy co-twin of an affected twin (not recorded which). This CDR3 is CASSQQGAREKLFF.